Shown below are 17 T cell receptor beta chains from a single sample sequenced in a study of cytomegalovirus exposure and HLA in healthy donors. Vbeta (60) and Jbeta (13) primers were used in the PCR. The assay was immunoSEQ multiplex PCR, and TCRdb's table has in-frame clones only and misses some. The data contain 180,000 or so clones, around 80% of them seen just once; the ten biggest clones take up 1.4% to 1.5%. Sequences were obtained from PBMCs. These receptors all come from a man aged 18 to 29 in good health and CMV-seronegative.

The chain combines TRBV5-5 with TRBJ1-6; possible D gene TRBD1, 5 bases. CDR3 length: 16 amino acids. V was pared by 0 bases and J by 7 bases, with 14 bases between. Germline CDR1 and CDR2: SGHKS and YYEKEE (reference sequence). The CDR3 is CASSLGFDSLNSPLHF. The CDR3, as DNA: TGTGCCAGCAGCTTGGGGTTCGACAGTTTAAATTCACCCCTCCACTTT.

The rearrangement joins TRBV2 to TRBJ2-7; tentatively, D is TRBD1 (5 bases). Trimming took off 7 bases at V and 2 bases at J, with 15 bases between the two ends. Germline values: CDR1 SNHLY, CDR2 FYNNEI. The CDR3 is 14 residues long. The DNA for the CDR3 is TGTGCCAGCAATCTGCAGGGCAAACCCTACGAGCAGTACTTC. Amino acid sequence: CASNLQGKPYEQYF.

The chain joins TRBV7-9 to TRBJ1-2, with D perhaps TRBD1 (5 bases). Germline V gene sequence: CDR1 SEHNR, CDR2 FQNEAQ (reference sequence). V lost 2 bases and J lost 7, with 11 bases in between. The CDR3 loop spans 13 amino acids. DNA for the CDR3: TGTGCCAGCAGCTTATATGGGGCTGGTGGCTACACCTTC. Protein product: CASSLYGAGGYTF.

This chain links TRBV7-2 with TRBJ1-2; no clear D gene. V was clipped by 1 base and J by 2 bases, with 8 bases between them. The CDR3 is 14 residues long. The germline CDR1 and CDR2 sequences are SGHTA and FQGNSA. The DNA for the CDR3 is TGTGCCAGCAGCTTAGGGACTCCCAACTATGGCTACACCTTC. As protein: CASSLGTPNYGYTF.

V and J are TRBV6-5 and TRBJ2-5, with D perhaps matching TRBD1 (6 bases). The CDR3 has 15 residues. Germline V CDR1 and CDR2: MNHEY, SVGAGI. V shed 2 bases and J shed 5 bases, with 15 bases lying between them. This CDR3 reads CASSYGGQSGETQYF. The CDR3, as DNA: TGTGCCAGCAGTTACGGGGGCCAGAGTGGGGAGACCCAGTACTTC.

The table lists this clone with a few counts. This sequence joins TRBV7-9 and TRBJ2-1; 10 bases are shared with TRBD2. The germline gives CDR1 SEHNR, CDR2 FQNEAQ (reference sequence). The CDR3 has 17 amino acids. The V segment lost 1 base and the J segment 5 bases; nucleotides outside the gene matches: 8. The CDR3 loop reads CASSLGSGRAIDNEQFF. As DNA, the CDR3 is TGTGCCAGCAGCTTAGGGAGCGGGAGGGCCATTGACAATGAGCAGTTCTTC. The full variable domain, completed using reference TRBV7-9 and TRBJ2-1, is DTGVSQNPRHKITKRGQNVTFRCDPISEHNRLYWYRQTLGQGPEFLTYFQNEAQLEKSRLLSDRFSAERPKGSFSTLEIQRTEQGDSAMYLCASSLGSGRAIDNEQFFGPGTRLTVL.

The chain has TRBV2 and TRBJ2-7; D may be TRBD1 (5 bases). Germline values: CDR1 SNHLY, CDR2 FYNNEI. This CDR3 is 13 amino acids long. V lost 5 bases and J 2 bases, leaving 10 bases between the germline ends. The CDR3 DNA follows: TGTGCCAGCAGTACAGGCTTCACCTACGAGCAGTACTTC. It translates to CASSTGFTYEQYF.

The chain recombines TRBV27 with TRBJ1-1, with D unresolved. V lost 2 bases and J 10 bases, leaving 14 bases between the germline ends. Germline CDR1 and CDR2: MNHEY and SMNVEV (reference sequence). The CDR3 runs 13 residues. This CDR3 reads CASSLERGGRAFF. CDR3 coding DNA: TGTGCCAGCAGTTTAGAGCGAGGAGGGAGAGCTTTCTTT.

The chain carries TRBV11-2 and TRBJ1-2; 8 bases match TRBD1. CDR3 length: 14 residues. Germline trimming cut 5 bases from V and 4 bases from J; bases unmatched to any gene: 6. Looked up from germline, CDR1 is SGHAT and CDR2 is FQNNGV. CDR3 bases: TGTGCCAGCAGCCCTTCGACAGGGGTCTATGGCTACACCTTC. Its protein is CASSPSTGVYGYTF. Drawing the rest from reference TRBV11-2 and TRBJ1-2, the complete variable domain is EAGVAQSPRYKIIEKRQSVAFWCNPISGHATLYWYQQILGQGPKLLIQFQNNGVVDDSQLPKDRFSAERLKGVDSTLKIQPAKLEDSAVYLCASSPSTGVYGYTFGSGTRLTVV.

The chain has TRBV7-9 and TRBJ2-5; 7 bases agree with TRBD1. Trimming removed 5 bases from V and 2 bases from J; junction bases left unmatched: 5. The CDR3 covers 14 residues. The germline gives CDR1 SEHNR, CDR2 FQNEAQ (reference sequence). The CDR3, as DNA: TGTGCCAGCAGCATTACAGGGGTTCAAGAGACCCAGTACTTC. Protein: CASSITGVQETQYF.

In the case of this clone: Sequence at one end of the junction differs from germline and may be a read error. The genes are TRBV7-7 and TRBJ2-7; 13 bases fit TRBD2. The V gene's germline CDR1 is SSHAT and CDR2 FNYEAQ (reference sequence). The CDR3 is made up of 17 amino acids. The CDR3 region has the DNA TGTGCTAGCAGCCCCCAGCCCGGGACTAGCGGGGTCGACGAGCAGTACTTC. Translation gives CASSPQPGTSGVDEQYF. Using reference TRBV7-7 and TRBJ2-7 for the parts outside the CDR3, the full variable domain is GAGVSQSPRYKVTKRGQDVTLRCDPISSHATLYWYQQALGQGPEFLTYFNYEAQPDKSGLPSDRFSAERPEGSISTLTIQRTEQRDSAMYRCASSPQPGTSGVDEQYFGPGTRLTVT.

This clone was detected only a few times. The chain recombines TRBV30 with TRBJ2-2; maybe TRBD1 (5 bases). Germline CDR1 GTSNPN, CDR2 SVGIG (reference sequence). The CDR3 is 14 amino acids. The germline V and J ends were trimmed by 5 bases and 0 bases, with 10 bases remaining between them. CDR3 nucleotides: TGTGCCTGGGTCAGGGATACGAACACCGGGGAGCTGTTTTTT. This codes for CAWVRDTNTGELFF.

The J gene is TRBJ2-7, the V gene TRBV6-6; possible D gene TRBD1, 5 bases. V was cut by 5 bases and J by 9 bases, with 14 bases left in between. Germline V gives CDR1 MNHNY, CDR2 SVGAGI (reference sequence). This CDR3 has 12 amino acids. In DNA, the CDR3 is TGTGCCAGCAGTCTCCACGCTACAGGGCAGTACTTC. It specifies CASSLHATGQYF.

To note about this clone: An end of the junction does not agree with germline; a read error may underlie this. This specimen includes other DNA sequences encoding the same CDR3. V is TRBV5-6 and J is TRBJ1-1; the D gene is possibly TRBD1 (6 bases). Germline V gene data show CDR1 as SGHDT and CDR2 as YYEEEE. This CDR3 contains 14 residues. CDR3: CASSFRGGDTEAFF. The CDR3, as DNA: TGTGCTAGCAGCTTTCGTGGGGGCGACACTGAAGCTTTCTTT. Supplemented by reference TRBV5-6 and TRBJ1-1, the full variable domain reads DAGVTQSPTHLIKTRGQQVTLRCSPKSGHDTVSWYQQALGQGPQFIFQYYEEEERQRGNFPDRFSGHQFPNYSSELNVNALLLGDSALYLCASSFRGGDTEAFFGQGTRLTVV.

This rearrangement joins TRBV7-8 to TRBJ2-1; 13 bases map to TRBD2. Looked up from germline, CDR1 is SGHVS and CDR2 is FQNEAQ. This CDR3 spans 18 amino acids. V dropped 1 base and J dropped 10; count of bases not matched to a gene: 13. The CDR3 protein is CASSLVPTSGRSRLEQFF. Written as DNA, the CDR3 is TGTGCCAGCAGCTTAGTCCCGACTAGCGGGAGGTCTCGACTCGAGCAGTTCTTC.

The chain links TRBV5-1 to TRBJ2-1; 15 bases are a match to TRBD2. Looked up from germline, CDR1 is SGHRS and CDR2 is YFSETQ. The CDR3 loop spans 16 amino acids. V shed 0 bases, J shed 10 bases, and the junction held 5 bases outside the gene matches. The CDR3: CASSLAGTSGRIEQFF. CDR3 in DNA: TGCGCCAGCAGCTTGGCCGGGACTAGCGGGAGGATCGAGCAGTTCTTC.

This clone came up once. The rearrangement links TRBV27 to TRBJ2-3; the match to TRBD2 covers 10 bases. V lost 5 bases to trimming and J lost 4 bases; unmatched junction nucleotides: 6. The CDR3 length is 15 residues. CDR1 and CDR2 from the germline V gene are MNHEY and SMNVEV (reference sequence). The CDR3 region is CASSLKRGGPDTQYF. The CDR3 DNA is TGTGCCAGCAGTCTTAAGCGGGGGGGCCCAGATACGCAGTATTTT.